These 24 T cell receptor beta chains originate from one sample sequenced in a study of blood T cell repertoires in COVID-19. The method was immunoSEQ multiplex PCR; TCRdb's version includes in-frame clones alone and lacks a portion of them. The sample records tens of thousands of clones, roughly 84% being singletons. Sequencing was performed on peripheral blood. The receptors come from a man between 60 and 75 years old with COVID-19, enrolled during active disease.

This chain joins TRBV27 and TRBJ2-7; TRBD2 matches at 8 bases. The CDR3 contains 16 residues. The junction had 9 bases not matched to a gene; V was cut back by 3 bases and J by 2 bases. Germline CDR1 is MNHEY and CDR2 is SMNVEV (reference sequence). The CDR3 DNA reads as TGTGCCAGCAGTTTTCGTGCGGGGGGCTACACCTACGAGCAGTACTTC. Its protein product is CASSFRAGGYTYEQYF.

This clone is a singleton in its sample. This rearrangement joins TRBV2 to TRBJ2-2; D perhaps matches TRBD1 (5 bases). CDR3 size: 14 residues. V lost 4 bases and J lost 6, with 12 bases in between. CDR1 SNHLY and CDR2 FYNNEI come from the germline V gene. The CDR3 DNA sequence: TGTGCCAGCAGTGCACAGGCATTCGCCGGGGAGCTGTTTTTT. It codes for CASSAQAFAGELFF.

The sample holds a few counts of this clone. The chain carries TRBV19 and TRBJ2-3; D unclear. This CDR3 is 17 amino acids long. The germline CDR1 and CDR2 sequences are LNHDA and SQIVND (reference sequence). V gave up 3 bases and J gave up 0 bases, with 16 bases separating them. CDR3 sequence (DNA): TGTGCCAGTAGTATCGGGTTCGGCATATCTAGCACAGATACGCAGTATTTT. It specifies CASSIGFGISSTDTQYF.

V is TRBV2 and J is TRBJ2-3; 10 nucleotides match TRBD2. The CDR3 is 14 amino acids. Germline V gene sequence: CDR1 SNHLY, CDR2 FYNNEI. V shed 5 bases and J 6 bases; nucleotides not matched to a gene: 5. The CDR3 DNA reads TGTGCCAGCAGTCCGGGACTAGCGTTGGATACGCAGTATTTT. Translated, it gives CASSPGLALDTQYF.

Only a few counts were recorded for this clone. The chain has TRBV10-1 and TRBJ2-3; 9 bases line up with TRBD1. V gave up 2 bases and J gave up 1 base; unmatched junction bases: 1. Germline V gives CDR1 WNHNN, CDR2 SYGVQD (reference sequence). This CDR3 comprises 15 residues. The CDR3: CASSERTGGTDTQYF. The CDR3 DNA reads as TGCGCCAGCAGTGAGAGGACAGGGGGCACAGATACGCAGTATTTT.

The chain links TRBV6-2 or TRBV6-3 to TRBJ1-2; no clear D. V was clipped by 2 bases and J by 5 bases, with 15 bases between them. The CDR3 has 15 residues. Germline V gene lookup returns CDR1 MNHEY and CDR2 SVGEGT. The chain's CDR3 is CASSYVGRLQYGYTF. The CDR3 coding sequence is TGTGCCAGCAGTTACGTTGGCAGGCTCCAGTATGGCTACACCTTC.

Here the CDR3 reads CATKGVTSGNNEQFF. DNA for the CDR3: TGTGCCACTAAAGGGGTGACTAGCGGGAACAATGAGCAGTTCTTC. The genes are TRBV19 and TRBJ2-1, with TRBD2 identical over 11 bases. This CDR3 has 15 amino acids. Germline CDR1 reads LNHDA; CDR2 reads SQIVND (reference sequence). V trimming: 10 bases; J trimming: 5 bases; junction bases outside the gene matches: 10.

The J gene is TRBJ1-3, the V gene TRBV30; 12 nucleotides line up with TRBD1. V shed 4 bases and J 0 bases; nucleotides not matched to a gene: 4. CDR1 is GTSNPN, CDR2 SVGIG, per germline (reference sequence). This CDR3 spans 16 amino acids. The CDR3 nucleotides are TGTGCCTGGAAGGGACAGGGGGCTCTCTCTGGAAACACCATATATTTT. It codes for CAWKGQGALSGNTIYF. Full variable domain (rest looked up from reference TRBV30 and TRBJ1-3): SQTIHQWPATLVQPVGSPLSLECTVEGTSNPNLYWYRQAAGRGLQLLFYSVGIGQISSEVPQNLSASRPQDRQFILSSKKLLLSDSGFYLCAWKGQGALSGNTIYFGEGSWLTVV.

The chain recombines TRBV12-5 with TRBJ2-7; D might be TRBD2 (6 bases). CDR1 and CDR2 (germline): LGHNT, FRNRAP. This CDR3 spans 14 amino acids. V was trimmed by 4 bases and J by 5 bases, leaving 15 bases between them. The CDR3 region has the DNA TGTGCTAGTGGTTCCACGGGAGTCGCTAACGAGCAGTACTTC. It encodes CASGSTGVANEQYF.

The rearrangement links TRBV5-1 to TRBJ2-7; 9 nucleotides match TRBD2. With V trimmed by 4 bases and J by 3 bases, 17 bases remained unmatched. CDR1 is SGHRS, CDR2 YFSETQ, per germline. The CDR3 runs 18 residues. CDR3 region: CASSGRLRAGGPHYEQYF. As DNA, the CDR3 is TGCGCCAGCAGCGGCCGACTGAGAGCGGGAGGTCCCCACTACGAGCAGTACTTC. Combining the CDR3 with reference TRBV5-1 and TRBJ2-7 gives the whole variable domain KAGVTQTPRYLIKTRGQQVTLSCSPISGHRSVSWYQQTPGQGLQFLFEYFSETQRNKGNFPGRFSGRQFSNSRSEMNVSTLELGDSALYLCASSGRLRAGGPHYEQYFGPGTRLTVT.

The chain employs TRBV24-1 and TRBJ2-3; TRBD1 is a possible D gene (7 bases). This CDR3 region has 16 residues. V lost 4 bases and J 4 bases, leaving 17 bases between the germline ends. Germline loops: CDR1 KGHDR, CDR2 SFDVKD. The CDR3, as DNA: TGTGCCACCAGTGAAACGACAGGGAGGTTCGCAGATACGCAGTATTTT. It specifies CATSETTGRFADTQYF.

This CDR3 reads CASSEQGAGANVLTF. The CDR3 bases are TGTGCCAGCAGTGAACAGGGGGCTGGGGCCAACGTCCTGACTTTC. This chain connects TRBV7-3 to TRBJ2-6; the match to TRBD1 covers 8 bases. V gave up 6 bases and J gave up 2 bases; unmatched junction bases: 3. The CDR3 runs to 15 residues. Germline V CDR1 and CDR2: SGHTA, FQGTGA.

The chain employs TRBV19 and TRBJ2-2, with 8 bases matching TRBD1. The CDR3 contains 15 residues. Unmatched junction bases numbered 6, after V lost 5 bases and J lost 4 bases. Looked up from germline, CDR1 is LNHDA and CDR2 is SQIVND (reference sequence). CDR3 in amino acids: CASSAYRGSTGELFF. The CDR3 DNA reads as TGTGCCAGTAGTGCCTACAGGGGGAGCACCGGGGAGCTGTTTTTT.

V usage is TRBV24-1 and J usage is TRBJ2-1; TRBD1 agrees at 9 bases. The CDR3 covers 15 residues. Germline assignment: CDR1 KGHDR and CDR2 SFDVKD. Losses at the gene ends were 7 bases for V and 4 bases for J; bases not matched to a gene: 7. The CDR3 bases are TGTGCCACCAGCCCTACAGGGGGCCTTTACAATGAGCAGTTCTTC. This gives the protein CATSPTGGLYNEQFF.

V is TRBV28 and J is TRBJ1-3; D perhaps matches TRBD1 (5 bases). This CDR3 is built from 17 residues. With 5 bases removed from V and 0 bases from J, the gap between germline ends came to 17 bases. Germline CDR1 and CDR2: MDHEN and SYDVKM. The CDR3 protein is CASSPPTAMGSGNTIYF. The CDR3 DNA reads as TGTGCCAGCAGTCCCCCGACAGCCATGGGCTCTGGAAACACCATATATTTT.

This clone was seen a single time. V and J are TRBV7-9 and TRBJ1-1, with D maybe TRBD1 (6 bases). Between the trimmed V and J ends, which lost 3 bases and 1 base, there was a span of 12 bases. CDR1 and CDR2 (germline): SEHNR, FQNEAQ (reference sequence). The CDR3 has 15 residues. CDR3 sequence (DNA): TGTGCCAGCAGCTTCAGGGGCGTAGGGAACACTGAAGCTTTCTTT. Amino acids: CASSFRGVGNTEAFF.

This clone was seen just once. V gene TRBV3-1 (or the pseudogene TRBV3-2) combines with J gene TRBJ2-2; maybe TRBD1 (7 bases). The length of the CDR3 is 14 residues. Trimming stripped 6 bases from V and 8 bases from J, with 16 bases between. The germline CDR1 and CDR2 sequences are LGHDT and YNNKEL (reference sequence). The CDR3 protein is CASSQGGTVGELFF. The CDR3 nucleotides read TGTGCCAGCAGTCAGGGGGGAACAGTGGGGGAGCTGTTTTTT.

The chain is built from TRBV29-1 and TRBJ2-3; tentative D call: TRBD2 (5 bases). The CDR3 sequence is 12 residues long. V was shortened by 4 bases and J by 4 bases, with 9 bases between the two germline ends. The germline V gene has CDR1 SQVTM and CDR2 ANQGSEA. CDR3 in amino acids: CSVGENADTQYF. The CDR3 nucleotides read TGCAGCGTTGGGGAGAACGCAGATACGCAGTATTTT.

V and J are TRBV9 and TRBJ1-4; 8 positions match TRBD1. V was clipped by 4 bases and J by 5 bases; unmatched bases: 10. The CDR3 has 16 residues. From germline, CDR1 is SGDLS and CDR2 YYNGEE. CDR3 amino acids: CASSSPGQGGNEKLFF. The CDR3 DNA reads TGTGCCAGCAGCTCACCCGGACAGGGAGGGAATGAAAAACTGTTTTTT.

V usage is TRBV5-4 and J usage is TRBJ2-7, with 7 bases matching TRBD1. CDR3 length equals 13 residues. CDR1 is SGHNT and CDR2 is YYREEE in the germline V gene (reference sequence). V was pared by 5 bases and J by 7 bases, with 9 bases of the junction left unmatched. CDR3 sequence: CASRTKGAWEQYF. The CDR3 nucleotides read TGTGCCAGCAGAACGAAGGGGGCGTGGGAGCAGTACTTC.

This clone was found once. The V and J genes are TRBV6-5 and TRBJ1-6; D not resolved. Trimming removed 6 bases from V and 8 bases from J, with 8 bases in between. Germline CDR1 and CDR2: MNHEY and SVGAGI. The CDR3 covers 12 residues. This CDR3 is CASRWADSPLHF. The CDR3, as DNA: TGTGCCAGCAGGTGGGCAGATTCACCCCTCCACTTT.

The rearrangement links TRBV6-1 to TRBJ2-7, with TRBD2 matching 8 bases. Germline V gene sequence: CDR1 MNHNS, CDR2 SASEGT. V shed 3 bases, J shed 0 bases, and the junction held 4 bases outside the gene matches. The CDR3 consists of 15 residues. The chain's CDR3 is CASSDGGRTSYEQYF. The CDR3 bases are TGTGCCAGCAGTGACGGCGGGAGGACCTCCTACGAGCAGTACTTC.

To note about this clone: Other DNA variants within this sample encode the same CDR3. V gene TRBV5-1 combines with J gene TRBJ2-5; no reliable D call. The CDR3 loop spans 11 amino acids. Trimming cost V 3 bases and J 2 bases, with 2 bases left between them. Germline CDR1 SGHRS, CDR2 YFSETQ. CDR3 DNA sequence: TGCGCCAGCAGCTCGCAAGAGACCCAGTACTTC. Its translation: CASSSQETQYF.

The chain combines TRBV19 with TRBJ2-1; D perhaps matches TRBD1 (5 bases). V was shortened by 7 bases and J by 12 bases, with 22 bases between the two germline ends. Germline CDR1 and CDR2: LNHDA and SQIVND (reference sequence). The CDR3 loop spans 14 amino acids. The CDR3 nucleotides are TGTGCCAGTAATATGGGGCAGTACAATGATGCGCAGTTCTTC. Translation gives CASNMGQYNDAQFF.